The sequence of this T cell receptor beta chain was determined in a study of blood T cell repertoires in COVID-19. Whole-study context: Samples came from the United States, Italy and Spain, spanning acute and convalescent COVID-19. Sample material is recorded as cDNA or gDNA derived from T cells, B-cell-depleted T cells, or PBMCs.

Only one count was recorded for this clone. In the original processing: How many nucleated cells were present was estimated from reference gene primer amplification. Generated by immunoSEQ multiplex PCR, the TCRdb table keeps only in-frame clones and is missing some. V and J calls and clone size are those listed in that table; D and trimming were worked out from the DNA. The table has approximately 500,000 clones, roughly 90% seen once. The V gene lost 0 bases and the J gene lost 7 bases, with 13 bases spanning the gap. CDR1 is MNHNY and CDR2 is SVGAGI in the germline V gene (reference sequence). The CDR3 has 14 residues.

The clonotype originates from a woman between 35 and 50 years old who had recovered from COVID-19. This chain joins TRBV6-6 and TRBJ2-7; perhaps TRBD2 as D (6 bases). The sample comprised PBMCs or T cells enriched from blood (not recorded which). The CDR3 DNA reads as TGTGCCAGCAGTTACTCGACGGGAGAGTGGGAGCAGTACTTC. Its protein is CASSYSTGEWEQYF.